The 14 T cell receptor beta chains in this list originate from one sample, sequenced in a study of OX40 agonist ivuxolimab in advanced cancers. Profiling relied on immunoSEQ multiplex PCR, and the TCRdb table lists in-frame clones only, not all of them. The sample lists roughly 120,000 clones, around 93% occurring once. This specimen consisted of CD4+ or CD8+ T cells sorted from blood, obtained in a trial of the OX40 agonist ivuxolimab. These receptors were taken from an adult with an advanced solid tumor such as melanoma, head and neck, liver or kidney cancer.

The gene calls are TRBV11-1 and TRBJ1-2, with unresolved D. Looked up from germline, CDR1 is SGHAT and CDR2 is FQDESV (reference sequence). The CDR3 spans 14 residues. Trimming cost V 3 bases and J 4 bases, with 12 bases left between them. The CDR3 protein is CASSLSRATYGYTF. The CDR3, as DNA: TGTGCCAGCAGCTTGAGTCGGGCTACCTATGGCTACACCTTC.

The rearrangement joins TRBV29-1 to TRBJ1-1, with 7 bases matching TRBD1. Germline assignment: CDR1 SQVTM and CDR2 ANQGSEA. The CDR3 has 14 residues. The V and J ends lost 0 bases and 1 base, in that order; junction bases with no gene match: 2. CDR3 DNA sequence: TGCAGCGTTGAAGATCAGGGGGGGAACACTGAAGCTTTCTTT. This translates into CSVEDQGGNTEAFF.

The chain carries TRBV5-1 and TRBJ1-1; maybe TRBD1 (5 bases). The CDR3 extends over 14 amino acids. CDR1 and CDR2 from the germline V gene are SGHRS and YFSETQ. The V end was cut by 1 base, the J end by 4 bases, with 11 bases between. CDR3 protein: CASSLSGQGTEAFF. CDR3 DNA sequence: TGCGCCAGCAGCTTGTCCGGACAAGGCACTGAAGCTTTCTTT.

This chain links TRBV19 with TRBJ2-6, with 8 bases identical to TRBD1. Germline V gene sequence: CDR1 LNHDA, CDR2 SQIVND (reference sequence). The CDR3 extends over 18 amino acids. The junction had 9 bases not matched to a gene; V was cut back by 5 bases and J by 0 bases. The CDR3 region is CASSQGDRSNSGANVLTF. The DNA of the CDR3 is TGTGCCAGTAGTCAAGGGGACAGGTCTAACTCTGGGGCCAACGTCCTGACTTTC.

A single count supports this clone. The chain employs TRBV4-2 and TRBJ1-3, with D possibly matching TRBD1 (6 bases). The CDR3 spans 16 residues. CDR1 LGHNA and CDR2 YNFKEQ come from the germline V gene. V was cut by 0 bases and J by 0 bases, with 9 bases left in between. In nucleotides, the CDR3 is TGTGCCAGCAGCCAAGACTGGGGGGCCTCTGGAAACACCATATATTTT. Translating it yields CASSQDWGASGNTIYF.

The chain recombines TRBV5-1 with TRBJ2-5; 8 bases match TRBD1. TRBJ2-7 matches the DNA end more closely, so the J call is doubtful. The CDR3 totals 14 residues. The germline gives CDR1 SGHRS, CDR2 YFSETQ. In DNA, the CDR3 is TGCGCCAGCAGCTTCGACAGGGGAGGTGACGAGCAGTACTTC. Encoded protein: CASSFDRGGDEQYF.

The chain uses TRBV6-6 and TRBJ1-5; no reliable D call. V lost 5 bases, J lost 7 bases, and 12 bases lay in between. The CDR3 totals 13 residues. The germline CDR1 and CDR2 sequences are MNHNY and SVGAGI (reference sequence). In DNA, the CDR3 is TGTGCCAGCAGTAACCAGGACGGACAGCCCCAGCATTTT. Translation gives CASSNQDGQPQHF.

The chain carries TRBV5-1 and TRBJ1-3; 7 bases are a match to TRBD1. The CDR3 runs 16 residues. After removal of 4 bases from V and 2 bases from J, the junction contained 9 bases not matched to a gene. CDR1 and CDR2 (germline): SGHRS, YFSETQ. CDR3 sequence (DNA): TGCGCCAGCAGCGAGAACGGACAGGCGGCTGGAAACACCATATATTTT. Translation: CASSENGQAAGNTIYF.

The genes are TRBV28 and TRBJ2-7; D is ambiguous. This CDR3 region has 13 residues. The V end was cut by 7 bases, the J end by 0 bases, with 10 bases between. The germline V gene encodes CDR1 MDHEN and CDR2 SYDVKM. Here the CDR3 reads CASNLASSYEQYF. The CDR3 coding sequence is TGTGCCAGCAATCTCGCGAGCTCCTACGAGCAGTACTTC.

The CDR3 loop reads CASSLVYTGLGTEAFF. The CDR3 DNA reads as TGTGCCAGCAGCTTGGTTTATACAGGCCTGGGGACTGAAGCTTTCTTT. V and J are TRBV5-4 and TRBJ1-1; possible D gene TRBD1, 5 bases. This CDR3 comprises 16 residues. Trimming left V 0 bases short and J 5 bases short, with 17 bases between. Germline CDR1 reads SGHNT; CDR2 reads YYREEE (reference sequence).

This rearrangement joins TRBV2 to TRBJ1-1, with D unclear. The CDR3 length is 12 residues. Per germline, CDR1 SNHLY and CDR2 FYNNEI. V was shortened by 3 bases and J by 4 bases, with 6 bases between the two germline ends. The CDR3 reads CASSDRSTEAFF. As DNA, the CDR3 is TGTGCCAGCAGTGACAGAAGCACTGAAGCTTTCTTT.

V is TRBV29-1 and J is TRBJ2-1; no firm D call. V was cut by 2 bases and J by 0 bases, with 14 bases left in between. CDR3 length: 16 residues. CDR1 and CDR2 from the germline V gene are SQVTM and ANQGSEA. Written as DNA, the CDR3 is TGCAGCGTTGAATCTCCACTATCAAGCTCCTACAATGAGCAGTTCTTC. Its translation is CSVESPLSSSYNEQFF.

The chain is built from TRBV5-1 and TRBJ2-7, with D unresolved. This CDR3 spans 14 amino acids. Between the trimmed V and J ends, which lost 2 bases and 4 bases, there was a span of 13 bases. Germline values: CDR1 SGHRS, CDR2 YFSETQ. The CDR3 loop reads CASSFKANFYEQYF. The CDR3 DNA is TGCGCCAGCAGCTTTAAAGCTAACTTTTACGAGCAGTACTTC.

The rearrangement joins TRBV5-1 to TRBJ2-5, with D maybe TRBD2 (5 bases). The J call may be mistaken, given a closer DNA end match to TRBJ2-7. Per the germline V gene, CDR1 is SGHRS and CDR2 is YFSETQ. The CDR3 is made up of 13 amino acids. The CDR3, as DNA: TGCGCCAGCAGCTGGACTGTTACCTACGAGCAGTACTTC. It is translated as CASSWTVTYEQYF.